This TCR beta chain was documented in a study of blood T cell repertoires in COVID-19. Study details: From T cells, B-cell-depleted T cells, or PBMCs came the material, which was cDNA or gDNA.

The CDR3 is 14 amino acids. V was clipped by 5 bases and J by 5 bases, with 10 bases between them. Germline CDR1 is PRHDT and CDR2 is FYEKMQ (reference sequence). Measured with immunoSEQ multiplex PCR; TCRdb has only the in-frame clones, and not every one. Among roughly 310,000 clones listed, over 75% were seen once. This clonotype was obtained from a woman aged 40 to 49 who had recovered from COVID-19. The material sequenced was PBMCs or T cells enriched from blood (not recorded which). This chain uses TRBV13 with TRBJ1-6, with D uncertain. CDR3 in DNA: TGTGCCAGCAGCCCGTCCGGTAATAATTCACCCCTCCACTTT. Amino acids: CASSPSGNNSPLHF.